Listed below are T cell receptor beta chains from one sample, sequenced in a study of blood T cells in healthy people across ages. Each CDR3 protein gets one entry after TCRdb re-called the 5' RACE reads with MiXCR. In the table there are about 680,000 distinct CDR3 sequences, about 52% of which are singletons. The specimen sequenced was blood. The receptors derive from a woman aged 60-70 years in good health. Both conserved end residues are part of each CDR3. Each record gives: V gene, D gene, J gene, clone size, CDR3 protein, CDR3 DNA. A D gene is named only where the DNA matches it firmly. Part of the rows lack a size; the others show once, few, many or a class for expanded clones.

>TRBV29-1|-|TRBJ2-6|-
CSVEGVRDDESGANVLTF
TGCAGCGTTGAAGGGGTCAGGGACGATGAATCTGGGGCCAACGTCCTGACTTTC
>TRBV12-3/TRBV12-4|-|TRBJ2-1|few
CASTSGLGLDREQFF
TGTGCCAGCACCTCCGGGTTGGGACTCGATCGTGAGCAGTTCTTC
>TRBV25-1|-|TRBJ2-7|many
CASSEGRPYEQYF
TGTGCCAGCAGTGAAGGACGGCCCTACGAGCAGTACTTC
>TRBV4-3|TRBD1|TRBJ2-2|once
CASSQGRQGFGELFF
TGCGCCAGCAGCCAAGGCCGACAGGGTTTCGGGGAGCTGTTTTTT
>TRBV12-3/TRBV12-4|TRBD2|TRBJ2-6|-
CASSLVGSGASGRSSGANVLTF
TGTGCCAGCAGTTTAGTTGGGTCTGGGGCTAGCGGTCGGAGCTCTGGGGCCAACGTCCTGACTTTC
>TRBV15|-|TRBJ1-4|few
CATSRGHSRNKKLFF
TGTGCCACCAGCAGAGGCCACAGTCGTAATAAAAAACTGTTTTTT
>TRBV5-1|-|TRBJ1-2|-
CASSLAQGSSGYTF
TGCGCCAGCAGCTTGGCGCAGGGTTCGAGTGGCTACACCTTC
>TRBV9|-|TRBJ2-4|few
CASSVAPGGGGGNIQYF
TGTGCCAGCAGCGTAGCCCCTGGGGGGGGCGGGGGAAACATTCAGTACTTC
>TRBV4-3|TRBD2|TRBJ2-4|-
CASSQGMGSGRDWAKNIQYF
TGCGCCAGCAGCCAGGGCATGGGTAGCGGGAGGGATTGGGCCAAAAACATTCAGTACTTC
>TRBV29-1|-|TRBJ2-1|few
CSGSGTPYNEQFF
TGCAGCGGATCCGGGACACCCTACAATGAGCAGTTCTTC
>TRBV12-3/TRBV12-4|TRBD2|TRBJ2-5|-
CASSLGTSGQETQYF
TGTGCCAGCAGCCTAGGCACTAGCGGACAAGAGACCCAGTACTTC
>TRBV28|-|TRBJ2-7|few
CASSSGTRISYEQYF
TGTGCCAGCAGTTCCGGGACAAGGATCTCCTACGAGCAGTACTTC
>TRBV3-1|TRBD2|TRBJ2-1|few
CASSQDGGRVNNEQFF
TGTGCCAGCAGCCAAGATGGAGGGAGGGTAAACAATGAGCAGTTCTTC
>TRBV10-3|TRBD1|TRBJ1-5|-
CAISANRGQWNQPQHF
TGTGCCATCAGTGCGAACAGGGGGCAATGGAATCAGCCCCAGCATTTT
>TRBV10-3|-|TRBJ1-1|few
CAISVGLNTEAFF
TGTGCCATCAGTGTCGGGCTGAACACTGAAGCTTTCTTT
>TRBV5-1|-|TRBJ2-1|-
CASTLSSSYSEQFF
TGCGCCAGCACGCTCTCGAGCTCCTACAGTGAGCAGTTCTTC
>TRBV20-1|TRBD1|TRBJ1-6|few
CSARDLRDRSPLHF
TGCAGTGCTAGAGATCTCCGGGACAGATCACCCCTCCACTTT
>TRBV30|-|TRBJ2-1|-
CAWSAAYNEQFF
TGTGCCTGGAGTGCAGCTTACAATGAGCAGTTCTTC
>TRBV3-1|-|TRBJ1-2|few
CASSQAAGAGYTF
TGTGCCAGCAGCCAAGCCGCGGGGGCTGGCTACACCTTC
>TRBV2|-|TRBJ2-5|-
CASSEGGRHETQYF
TGTGCCAGCAGTGAAGGTGGGAGGCACGAGACCCAGTACTTC